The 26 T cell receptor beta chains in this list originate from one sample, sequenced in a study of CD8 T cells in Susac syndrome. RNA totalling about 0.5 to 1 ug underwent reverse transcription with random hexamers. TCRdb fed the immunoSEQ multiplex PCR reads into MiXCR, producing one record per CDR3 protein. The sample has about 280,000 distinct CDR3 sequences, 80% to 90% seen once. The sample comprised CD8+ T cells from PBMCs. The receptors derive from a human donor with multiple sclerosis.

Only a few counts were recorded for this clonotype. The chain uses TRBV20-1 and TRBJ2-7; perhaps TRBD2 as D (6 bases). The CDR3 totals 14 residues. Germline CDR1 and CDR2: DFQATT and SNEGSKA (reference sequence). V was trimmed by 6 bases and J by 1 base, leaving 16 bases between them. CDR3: CSADTPEGSYEQYF. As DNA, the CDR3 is TGCAGTGCCGATACGCCGGAGGGGTCCTACGAGCAGTACTTC.

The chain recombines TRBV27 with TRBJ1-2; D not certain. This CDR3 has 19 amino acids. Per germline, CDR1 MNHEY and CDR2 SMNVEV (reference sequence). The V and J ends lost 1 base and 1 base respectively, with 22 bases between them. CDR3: CASSLLYPTVQKVNYGYTF. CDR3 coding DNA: TGTGCCAGCAGTTTATTGTACCCCACGGTACAGAAGGTTAACTATGGCTACACCTTC.

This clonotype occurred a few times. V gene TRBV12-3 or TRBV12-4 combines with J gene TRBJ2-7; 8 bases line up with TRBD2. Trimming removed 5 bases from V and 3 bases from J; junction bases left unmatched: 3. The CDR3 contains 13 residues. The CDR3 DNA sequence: TGTGCCAGCAGTCCCGGGACTAGCTACGAGCAGTACTTC. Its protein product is CASSPGTSYEQYF.

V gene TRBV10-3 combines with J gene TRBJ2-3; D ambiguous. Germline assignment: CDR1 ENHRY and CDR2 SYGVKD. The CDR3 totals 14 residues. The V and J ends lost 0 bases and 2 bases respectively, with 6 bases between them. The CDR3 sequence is CAISESRVTDTQYF. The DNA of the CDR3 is TGTGCCATCAGTGAGTCTCGAGTCACAGATACGCAGTATTTT.

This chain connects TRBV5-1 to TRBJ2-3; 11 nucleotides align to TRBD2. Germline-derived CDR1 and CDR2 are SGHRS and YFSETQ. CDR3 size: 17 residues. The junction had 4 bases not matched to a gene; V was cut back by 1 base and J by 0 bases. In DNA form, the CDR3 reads TGCGCCAGCAGCTTGACCAGGACTAGCGGGAGCACAGATACGCAGTATTTT. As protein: CASSLTRTSGSTDTQYF. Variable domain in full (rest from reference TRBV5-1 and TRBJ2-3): KAGVTQTPRYLIKTRGQQVTLSCSPISGHRSVSWYQQTPGQGLQFLFEYFSETQRNKGNFPGRFSGRQFSNSRSEMNVSTLELGDSALYLCASSLTRTSGSTDTQYFGPGTRLTVL.

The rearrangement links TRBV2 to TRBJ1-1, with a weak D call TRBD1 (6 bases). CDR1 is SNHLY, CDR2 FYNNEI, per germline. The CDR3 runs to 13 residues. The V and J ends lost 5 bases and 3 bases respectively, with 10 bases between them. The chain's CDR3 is CASSQNRDTEAFF. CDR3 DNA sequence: TGTGCCAGCAGTCAGAACAGGGACACTGAAGCTTTCTTT.

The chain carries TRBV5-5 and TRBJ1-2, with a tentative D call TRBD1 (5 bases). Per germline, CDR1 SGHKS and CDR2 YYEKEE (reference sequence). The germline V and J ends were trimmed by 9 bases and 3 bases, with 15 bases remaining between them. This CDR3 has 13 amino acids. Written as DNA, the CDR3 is TGTGCCACCCGGACGGGGGGGGACTATGGCTACACCTTC. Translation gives CATRTGGDYGYTF.

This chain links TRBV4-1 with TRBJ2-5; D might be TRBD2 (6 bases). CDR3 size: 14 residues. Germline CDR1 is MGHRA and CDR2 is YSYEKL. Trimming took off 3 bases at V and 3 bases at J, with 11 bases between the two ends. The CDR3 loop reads CASSQGLFKETQYF. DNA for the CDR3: TGCGCCAGCAGCCAGGGACTGTTTAAAGAGACCCAGTACTTC.

In DNA form, the CDR3 reads TGTGCCAGCAGCGTCCGTCAGGGACATAGCTCCTACAATGAGCAGTTCTTC. Encoded protein: CASSVRQGHSSYNEQFF. V usage is TRBV9 and J usage is TRBJ2-1; D possibly corresponds to TRBD1 (6 bases). The CDR3 runs 17 residues. Trimming removed 2 bases at V and 0 bases at J, with 15 bases between. In germline, CDR1 is SGDLS, CDR2 YYNGEE.

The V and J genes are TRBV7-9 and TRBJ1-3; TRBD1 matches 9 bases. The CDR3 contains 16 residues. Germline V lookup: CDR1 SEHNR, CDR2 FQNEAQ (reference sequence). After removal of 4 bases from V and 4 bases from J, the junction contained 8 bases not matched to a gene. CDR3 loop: CASSWTDRGKGNTIYF. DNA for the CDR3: TGTGCCAGCAGCTGGACGGACAGGGGTAAAGGAAACACCATATATTTT.

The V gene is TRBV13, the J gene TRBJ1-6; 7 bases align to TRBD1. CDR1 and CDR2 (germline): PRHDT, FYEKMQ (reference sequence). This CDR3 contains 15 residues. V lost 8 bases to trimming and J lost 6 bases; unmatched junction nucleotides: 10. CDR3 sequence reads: CASGAGDRANSPLHF. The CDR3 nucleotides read TGTGCCAGCGGCGCAGGGGACAGAGCTAATTCACCCCTCCACTTT.

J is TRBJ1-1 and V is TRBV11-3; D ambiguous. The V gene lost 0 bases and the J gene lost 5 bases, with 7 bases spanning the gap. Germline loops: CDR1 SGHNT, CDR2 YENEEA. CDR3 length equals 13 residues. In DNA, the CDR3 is TGTGCCAGCAGCTTAGATGCAGGTACTGAAGCTTTCTTT. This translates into CASSLDAGTEAFF.

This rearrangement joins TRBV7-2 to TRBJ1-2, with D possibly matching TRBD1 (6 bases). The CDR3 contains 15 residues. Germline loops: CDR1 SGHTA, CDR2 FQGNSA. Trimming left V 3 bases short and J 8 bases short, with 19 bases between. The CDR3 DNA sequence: TGTGCCAGCAGCTTGACATTAGGGGGTCTTGGGGGCTACACCTTC. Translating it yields CASSLTLGGLGGYTF.

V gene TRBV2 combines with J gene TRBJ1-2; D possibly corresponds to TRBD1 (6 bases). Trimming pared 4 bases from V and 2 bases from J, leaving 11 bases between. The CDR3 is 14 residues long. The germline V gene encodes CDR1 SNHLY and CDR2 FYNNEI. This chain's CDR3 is CASSGGGPNYGYTF. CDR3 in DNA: TGTGCCAGCAGTGGTGGGGGGCCCAACTATGGCTACACCTTC.

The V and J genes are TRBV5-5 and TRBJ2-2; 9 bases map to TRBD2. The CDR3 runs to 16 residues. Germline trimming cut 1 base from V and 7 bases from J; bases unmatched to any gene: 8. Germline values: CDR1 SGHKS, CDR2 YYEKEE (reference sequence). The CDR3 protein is CASSLRVAGDVGELFF. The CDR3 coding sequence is TGTGCCAGCAGCTTGCGGGTAGCGGGAGATGTCGGGGAGCTGTTTTTT.

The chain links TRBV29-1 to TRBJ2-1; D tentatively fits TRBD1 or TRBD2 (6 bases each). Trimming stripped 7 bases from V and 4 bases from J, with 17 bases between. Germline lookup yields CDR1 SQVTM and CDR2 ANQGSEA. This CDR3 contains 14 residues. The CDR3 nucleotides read TGCAGCGCTGAGGGTGGAGGGGGGTACAATGAGCAGTTCTTC. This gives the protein CSAEGGGGYNEQFF.

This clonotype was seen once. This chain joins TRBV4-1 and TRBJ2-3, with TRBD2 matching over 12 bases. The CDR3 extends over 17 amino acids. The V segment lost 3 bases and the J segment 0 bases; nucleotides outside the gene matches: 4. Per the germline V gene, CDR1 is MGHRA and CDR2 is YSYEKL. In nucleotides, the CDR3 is TGCGCCAGCAGCCACGGACTAGCGGGAATGAGCACAGATACGCAGTATTTT. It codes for CASSHGLAGMSTDTQYF.

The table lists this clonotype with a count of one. CDR3 bases: TGTGCCAGCAGCTTAACCCTTAGCGGGAGGGCCGCTTACAATGAGCAGTTCTTC. Translated, it gives CASSLTLSGRAAYNEQFF. The rearrangement joins TRBV7-3 to TRBJ2-1; 11 nucleotides align to TRBD2. V lost 0 bases, J lost 4 bases, and 8 bases stayed unmatched. The CDR3 sequence is 18 residues long. Per the germline V gene, CDR1 is SGHTA and CDR2 is FQGTGA.

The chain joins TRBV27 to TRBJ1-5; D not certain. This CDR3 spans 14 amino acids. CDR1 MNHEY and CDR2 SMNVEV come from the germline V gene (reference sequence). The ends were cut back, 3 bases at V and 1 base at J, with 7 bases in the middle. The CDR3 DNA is TGTGCCAGCAGTTTGGGAACAAGCAATCAGCCCCAGCATTTT. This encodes CASSLGTSNQPQHF.

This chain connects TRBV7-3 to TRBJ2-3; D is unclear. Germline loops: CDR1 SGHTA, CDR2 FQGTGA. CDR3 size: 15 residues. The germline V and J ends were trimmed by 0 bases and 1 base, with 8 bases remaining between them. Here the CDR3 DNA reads TGTGCCAGCAGCTTAACCAGGAGTCGCACAGATACGCAGTATTTT. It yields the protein CASSLTRSRTDTQYF.

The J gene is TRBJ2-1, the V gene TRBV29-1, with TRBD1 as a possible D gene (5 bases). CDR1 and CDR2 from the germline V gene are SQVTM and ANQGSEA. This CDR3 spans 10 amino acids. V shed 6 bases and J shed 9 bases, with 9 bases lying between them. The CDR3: CSVSGIEQFF. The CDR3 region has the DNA TGCAGCGTCTCAGGGATTGAGCAGTTCTTC.

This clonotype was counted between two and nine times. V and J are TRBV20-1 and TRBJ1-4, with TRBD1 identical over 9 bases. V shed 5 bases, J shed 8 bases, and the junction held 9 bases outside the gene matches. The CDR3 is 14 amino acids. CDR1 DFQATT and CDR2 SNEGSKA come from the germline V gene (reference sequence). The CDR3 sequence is CSASTGTGNEKLFF. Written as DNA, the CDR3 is TGCAGTGCTTCGACCGGGACAGGGAACGAAAAACTGTTTTTT.

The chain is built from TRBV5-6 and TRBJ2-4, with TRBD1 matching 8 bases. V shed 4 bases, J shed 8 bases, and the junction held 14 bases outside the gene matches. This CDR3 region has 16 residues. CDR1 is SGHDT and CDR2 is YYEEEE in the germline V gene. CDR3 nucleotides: TGTGCCAGCAGCCCGGCCGGGTCAGGGGGCTTGGACATTCAGTACTTC. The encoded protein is CASSPAGSGGLDIQYF. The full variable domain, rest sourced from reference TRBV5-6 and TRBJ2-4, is DAGVTQSPTHLIKTRGQQVTLRCSPKSGHDTVSWYQQALGQGPQFIFQYYEEEERQRGNFPDRFSGHQFPNYSSELNVNALLLGDSALYLCASSPAGSGGLDIQYFGAGTRLSVL.

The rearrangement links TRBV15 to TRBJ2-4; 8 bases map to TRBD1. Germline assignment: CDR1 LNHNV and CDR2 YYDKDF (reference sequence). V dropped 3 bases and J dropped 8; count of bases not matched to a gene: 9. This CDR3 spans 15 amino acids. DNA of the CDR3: TGTGCCACCAGCAGCAGACAGGGGTTTAGGGACATTCAGTACTTC. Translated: CATSSRQGFRDIQYF. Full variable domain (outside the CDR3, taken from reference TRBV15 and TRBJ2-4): DAMVIQNPRYQVTQFGKPVTLSCSQTLNHNVMYWYQQKSSQAPKLLFHYYDKDFNNEADTPDNFQSRRPNTSFCFLDIRSPGLGDTAMYLCATSSRQGFRDIQYFGAGTRLSVL.

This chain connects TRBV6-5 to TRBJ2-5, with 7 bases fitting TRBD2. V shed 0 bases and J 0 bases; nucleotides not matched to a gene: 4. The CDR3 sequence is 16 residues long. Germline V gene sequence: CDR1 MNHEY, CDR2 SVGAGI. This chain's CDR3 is CASSYSASGYQETQYF. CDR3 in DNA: TGTGCCAGCAGTTACTCGGCTAGCGGTTACCAAGAGACCCAGTACTTC.

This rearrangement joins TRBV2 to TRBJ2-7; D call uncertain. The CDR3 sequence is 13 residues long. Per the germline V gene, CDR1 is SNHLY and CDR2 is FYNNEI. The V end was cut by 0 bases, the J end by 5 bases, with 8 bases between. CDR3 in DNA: TGTGCCAGCAGTGAAGCGCGGAAAAACGAGCAGTACTTC. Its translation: CASSEARKNEQYF.